The next 8 T cell receptor beta chains were all read from a single sample in a study of T cells after yellow fever vaccination (dated by TCRdb to about 2019). Read against the paper, the sample's treatment or condition label means: live attenuated yellow fever vaccine strain. The method was 5' RACE. TCRdb lists the instrument as Illumina HiSeq 2500. TCRdb reprocessing: public reads trimmed at Q25 with fastp, clones called with MiXCR, in-frame beta chains kept. Rows with one shared CDR3 protein collapse into an entry with the most common genes and DNA. Across this sample there are about 580,000 distinct CDR3 sequences, with roughly a sixth seen only once. Of the sample, 15% to 20% falls within the top ten clones. The sequencing here drew on PBMCs, taken 5 to 6 days after the first yellow fever vaccination. The receptors were gathered from a young man who received the YFV17D yellow fever vaccine.

The chain couples TRBV3-1 to TRBJ2-3; tentative D call: TRBD2 (5 bases). Germline V lookup: CDR1 LGHDT, CDR2 YNNKEL (reference sequence). This CDR3 comprises 14 residues. Trimming removed 4 bases from V and 11 bases from J, with 19 bases in between. The DNA for the CDR3 is TGTGCCAGCAGCCTGGCGTACGATCCCCGGGGGCAGTATTTT. The encoded protein is CASSLAYDPRGQYF.

V gene TRBV24-1 combines with J gene TRBJ1-2; no firm D call. The CDR3 length is 14 residues. The germline gives CDR1 KGHDR, CDR2 SFDVKD. V was pared by 1 base and J by 4 bases, with 9 bases between. CDR3 residues: CATSDFGRTYGYTF. CDR3 in DNA: TGTGCCACCAGTGATTTTGGCAGAACCTATGGCTACACCTTC.

This clonotype is a singleton in its sample. V gene TRBV5-1 combines with J gene TRBJ2-1; either TRBD1 or TRBD2 may supply D (7 bases each). With 0 bases removed from V and 3 bases from J, the gap between germline ends came to 16 bases. This CDR3 contains 17 residues. In germline, CDR1 is SGHRS, CDR2 YFSETQ. CDR3 bases: TGCGCCAGCAGCTTGGATCAGGGGGGGGGAAGCTACAATGAGCAGTTCTTC. This codes for CASSLDQGGGSYNEQFF. The full variable domain, completed using reference TRBV5-1 and TRBJ2-1, is KAGVTQTPRYLIKTRGQQVTLSCSPISGHRSVSWYQQTPGQGLQFLFEYFSETQRNKGNFPGRFSGRQFSNSRSEMNVSTLELGDSALYLCASSLDQGGGSYNEQFFGPGTRLTVL.

This clonotype was recorded a few times. The chain recombines TRBV20-1 with TRBJ1-2; no clear D. CDR3 size: 12 residues. Trimming removed 5 bases at V and 5 bases at J, with 12 bases between. The germline CDR1 and CDR2 sequences are DFQATT and SNEGSKA (reference sequence). In DNA, the CDR3 is TGCAGTGCTTTCGACCTAGGGTATGGCTACACCTTC. Amino acids: CSAFDLGYGYTF.

The chain joins TRBV20-1 to TRBJ2-5; maybe TRBD1 (5 bases). The V end lost 0 bases, the J end lost 2 bases, and 10 bases lay between the germline ends. The germline V gene encodes CDR1 DFQATT and CDR2 SNEGSKA (reference sequence). CDR3 size: 14 residues. The CDR3, as DNA: TGCAGTGCTAGAGATTTTACAGGTCAAGAGACCCAGTACTTC. Translated: CSARDFTGQETQYF.

A few counts support this clonotype. CDR3 nucleotide sequence: TGTGCCACCTCACTGTATCCGTTGAACACCGGGGAGCTGTTTTTT. This sequence encodes CATSLYPLNTGELFF. This chain uses TRBV2 with TRBJ2-2; the D is unclear. With 10 bases removed from V and 1 base from J, the gap between germline ends came to 16 bases. Germline V gene data show CDR1 as SNHLY and CDR2 as FYNNEI. The CDR3 length is 15 residues.

A few counts support this clonotype. The V and J genes are TRBV12-3 or TRBV12-4 and TRBJ2-5, with D maybe TRBD1 (6 bases). V was trimmed by 8 bases and J by 5 bases, leaving 12 bases between them. This CDR3 has 12 residues. The CDR3 spells CASGRTVETQYF. The CDR3 region has the DNA TGTGCCAGCGGACGGACAGTCGAGACCCAGTACTTC.

This clonotype was counted a few times. J is TRBJ2-5 and V is TRBV4-2; possible D gene TRBD2, 6 bases. The CDR3 consists of 15 residues. With 1 base removed from V and 5 bases from J, the gap between germline ends came to 14 bases. Germline CDR1 is LGHNA and CDR2 is YNFKEQ. CDR3: CASSQATGDGETQYF. The CDR3, as DNA: TGTGCCAGCAGCCAAGCAACGGGGGACGGGGAGACCCAGTACTTC.